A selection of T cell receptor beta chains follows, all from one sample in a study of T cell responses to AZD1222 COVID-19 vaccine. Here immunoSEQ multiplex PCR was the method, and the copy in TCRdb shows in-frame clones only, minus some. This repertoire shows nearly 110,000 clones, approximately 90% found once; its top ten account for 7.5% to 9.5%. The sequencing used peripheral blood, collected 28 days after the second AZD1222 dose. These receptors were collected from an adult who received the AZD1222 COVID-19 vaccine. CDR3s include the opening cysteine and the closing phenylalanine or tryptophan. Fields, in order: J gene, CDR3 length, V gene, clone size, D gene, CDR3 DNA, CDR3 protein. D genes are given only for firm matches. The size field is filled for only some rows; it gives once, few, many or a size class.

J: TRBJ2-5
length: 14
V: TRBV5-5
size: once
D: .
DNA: TGTGCCAGCAGCCGGGACACCGGGGGGGAGACCCAGTACTTC
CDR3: CASSRDTGGETQYF

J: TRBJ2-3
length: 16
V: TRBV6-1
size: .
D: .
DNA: TGTGCCAGCAGTGAGGTAATAGCTCTCAGCACAGATACGCAGTATTTT
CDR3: CASSEVIALSTDTQYF

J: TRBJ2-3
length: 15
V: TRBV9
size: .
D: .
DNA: TGTGCCAGCAGCATCGGACTATCTAGCACAGATACGCAGTATTTT
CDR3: CASSIGLSSTDTQYF

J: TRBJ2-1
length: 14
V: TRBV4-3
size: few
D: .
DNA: TGCGCCAGCAGCCAAGATCTGGAGGTCAATGAGCAGTTCTTC
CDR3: CASSQDLEVNEQFF

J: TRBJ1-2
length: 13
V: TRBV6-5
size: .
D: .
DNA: TGTGCCAGCGGCCCTAGGACAGCCTATGGCTACACCTTC
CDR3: CASGPRTAYGYTF

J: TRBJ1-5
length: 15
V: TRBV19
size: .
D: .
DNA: TGTGCCAGTAGTATCAAGGACCGCCCGAATCAGCCCCAGCATTTT
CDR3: CASSIKDRPNQPQHF

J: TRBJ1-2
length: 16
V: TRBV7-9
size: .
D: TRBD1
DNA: TGTGCCAGCAGCCCGAAGACAGGGGCCGACCCCTATGGCTACACCTTC
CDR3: CASSPKTGADPYGYTF

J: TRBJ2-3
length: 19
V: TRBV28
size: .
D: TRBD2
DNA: TGTGCCAGCAGTCCCGTTGGGCTAGCGGGATCCTCGAGCACAGATACGCAGTATTTT
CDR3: CASSPVGLAGSSSTDTQYF

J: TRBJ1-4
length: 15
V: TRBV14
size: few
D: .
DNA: TGTGCCAGCAGCCAAGATCACAGGGTGATGGAAAAACTGTTTTTT
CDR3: CASSQDHRVMEKLFF

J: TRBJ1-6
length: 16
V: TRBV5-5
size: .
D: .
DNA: TGTGCCAGCATCCCGGCCGGGGGGGCCCCCAGTTCACCCCTCCACTTT
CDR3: CASIPAGGAPSSPLHF

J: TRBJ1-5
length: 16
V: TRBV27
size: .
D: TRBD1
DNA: TGTGCCAGCAGTGGGGGACAGACAACTAGCAATCAGCCCCAGCATTTT
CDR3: CASSGGQTTSNQPQHF

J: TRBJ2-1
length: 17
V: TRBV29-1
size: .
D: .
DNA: TGCAGCGTTGAAGGATGGAGTAGCCACACAATAGGGAATGAGCAGTTCTTC
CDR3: CSVEGWSSHTIGNEQFF

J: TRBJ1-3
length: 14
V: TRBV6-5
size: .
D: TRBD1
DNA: TGTGCCAGCAGTTCAGGGGGCAGTTTAGACACCATATATTTT
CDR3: CASSSGGSLDTIYF

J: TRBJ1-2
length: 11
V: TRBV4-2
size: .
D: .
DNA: TGTGCCAGCAATGGACAGACCGGCTACACCTTC
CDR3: CASNGQTGYTF

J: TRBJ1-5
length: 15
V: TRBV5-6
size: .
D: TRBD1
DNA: TGTGCCAGCAGCCAGACAGGGGATTCTAATCAGCCCCAGCATTTT
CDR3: CASSQTGDSNQPQHF

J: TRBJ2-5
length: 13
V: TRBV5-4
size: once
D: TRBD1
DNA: TGTGCCAGCAGCGACAGGGTTTATGAGACCCAGTACTTC
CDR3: CASSDRVYETQYF

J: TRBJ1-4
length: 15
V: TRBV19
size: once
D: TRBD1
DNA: TGTGCCAGTAGTGCCTCCGGGACAGGGGGTCGTAGGCTGTTTTTT
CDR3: CASSASGTGGRRLFF

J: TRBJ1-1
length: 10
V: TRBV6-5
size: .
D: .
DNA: TGTGCCAGCAAGGACACTGAAGCTTTCTTT
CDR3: CASKDTEAFF

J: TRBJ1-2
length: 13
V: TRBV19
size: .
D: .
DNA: TGTGCCAGTAGTACTCCACAGCACTATGGCTACACCTTC
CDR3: CASSTPQHYGYTF

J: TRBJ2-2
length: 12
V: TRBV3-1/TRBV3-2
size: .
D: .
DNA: TGTGCCAGCAGCCAAACGTCCAGGGAGCTGTTTTTT
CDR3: CASSQTSRELFF

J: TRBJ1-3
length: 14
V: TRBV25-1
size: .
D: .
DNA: TGTGCCAGCAGTGAACGCATCTCTGGAAACACCATATATTTT
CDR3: CASSERISGNTIYF

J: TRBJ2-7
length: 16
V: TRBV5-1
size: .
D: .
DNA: TGCGCCAGCAGCTCGCGACCTGACAGGATCTCCTACGAGCAGTACTTC
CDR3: CASSSRPDRISYEQYF

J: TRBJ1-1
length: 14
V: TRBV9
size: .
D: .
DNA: TGTGCCAGCAGTTTGACGGGGATGAACACTGAAGCTTTCTTT
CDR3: CASSLTGMNTEAFF

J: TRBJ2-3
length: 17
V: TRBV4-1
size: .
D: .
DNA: TGCGCCAGCACCAACCTCTTATTGGACCCGCACCCAGATACGCAGTATTTT
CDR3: CASTNLLLDPHPDTQYF

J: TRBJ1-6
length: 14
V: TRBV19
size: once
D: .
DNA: TGTGCCAGCTCAGTCTCCGACGGAAATTCACCCCTCCACTTT
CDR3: CASSVSDGNSPLHF

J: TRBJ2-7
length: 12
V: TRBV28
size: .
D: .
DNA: TGTGCCAGCAGTTTTGGCAGAGGACAACTATACTTC
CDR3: CASSFGRGQLYF

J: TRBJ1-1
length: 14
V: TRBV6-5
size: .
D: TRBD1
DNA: TGTGCCAGCAGAGGCCAGACAGGGGCCACTGAAGCTTTCTTT
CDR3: CASRGQTGATEAFF

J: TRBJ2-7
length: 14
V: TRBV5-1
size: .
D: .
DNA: TGCGCCAGCAGCGAGACAGATCCCGCCTACGAGCAGTACTTC
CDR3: CASSETDPAYEQYF